This paragraph covers one T cell receptor (beta chain) sequence. The ends were cut back, 5 bases at V and 8 bases at J, with 18 bases in the middle. The CDR3 consists of 14 residues. In germline, CDR1 is SGHTA, CDR2 FQGTGA. The run of the v3.0 immunoSEQ assay was at survey level. The table came from immunoSEQ multiplex PCR; TCRdb's copy has only in-frame clones and leaves some out. This table has 35,000 to 40,000 clones, 65% to 90% appearing once. None of the participants with HIV were treated outside the United States. This record belongs to a study of long-term antiretroviral therapy in people with HIV.

The J gene is TRBJ1-2, the V gene TRBV7-3; D is possibly TRBD1 (5 bases). The receptor was derived from a man younger than 35 with HIV. The material sequenced was unsorted PBMCs, taken 0.3 years after starting antiretroviral therapy. The CDR3 sequence: CASSPPGGAFGYTF. The CDR3 DNA reads TGTGCCAGCAGCCCCCCGGGGGGAGCGTTCGGCTACACCTTC. Variable domain in full (rest from reference TRBV7-3 and TRBJ1-2): GAGVSQTPSNKVTEKGKYVELRCDPISGHTALYWYRQSLGQGPEFLIYFQGTGAADDSGLPNDRFFAVRPEGSVSTLKIQRTERGDSAVYLCASSPPGGAFGYTFGSGTRLTVV.